The rows below give T cell receptor beta chains drawn from one sample of a study of cytomegalovirus exposure and HLA in healthy donors. Sequenced by immunoSEQ multiplex PCR; TCRdb stores in-frame clones only, minus some. Found here are roughly 60,000 clones, about 90% of them singletons; the top ten hold around 1.4%. Input material: PBMCs. These TCRs come from a woman under 30 in good health and CMV-seronegative. The CDR3 runs from the conserved cysteine through the conserved F or W. A D gene is named only where the DNA matches it firmly. Clone size is stated in some rows and not others, as once, few, many or a class when expanded.

v_gene	abundance	j_gene	d_gene	CDR3nt	CDR3aa
TRBV5-1	-	TRBJ2-3	-	TGCGCCAGCAGCCGTAGGGGGACCAGCACAGATACGCAGTATTTT	CASSRRGTSTDTQYF
TRBV11-2	few	TRBJ1-6	TRBD1	TGTGCCAGCAGCCAACAGGGGGCTCTTAATTCACCCCTCCACTTT	CASSQQGALNSPLHF
TRBV7-3	-	TRBJ2-7	TRBD2	TGTGCCAGCAGCTTATCTACTAGCGGCGGGGGGGAGCAGTACTTC	CASSLSTSGGGEQYF
TRBV28	-	TRBJ1-6	-	TGTGCCAGCAGTTTATGGGGGGCTAATTCACCCCTCCACTTT	CASSLWGANSPLHF
TRBV6-5	-	TRBJ1-1	-	TGTGCCAGCAGGGTTTCGGACACCTACACTGAAGCTTTCTTT	CASRVSDTYTEAFF
TRBV18	-	TRBJ1-2	TRBD1	TGTGCCAGCTCACCAATCCTTCTGGGGACAGGGGGAGGCTATGGCTACACCTTC	CASSPILLGTGGGYGYTF
TRBV11-2	-	TRBJ1-2	-	TGTGCCAGCAGCAGGGAGACTTATGGCTACACCTTC	CASSRETYGYTF
TRBV6-6	-	TRBJ2-3	TRBD1	TGTGCCAGCAGTTACTTACAGGGGGTAGATACGCAGTATTTT	CASSYLQGVDTQYF
TRBV5-1	-	TRBJ1-1	TRBD1	TGCGCCAGCAGCAACAGGACAGGGGGATCTACTGAAGCTTTCTTT	CASSNRTGGSTEAFF
TRBV28	-	TRBJ2-5	-	TGTGCCAGCAGTTTATCGGGGGTGGCCCAGTACTTC	CASSLSGVAQYF
TRBV7-9	once	TRBJ1-2	-	TGTGCCAGCAGCCTAGTGGGCGGGAGCTATGGCTACACCTTC	CASSLVGGSYGYTF
TRBV7-2	-	TRBJ1-2	-	TGTGCCAGCAGCTTAGACAGGGAACGCTACACCTTC	CASSLDRERYTF
TRBV9	-	TRBJ1-1	TRBD1	TGTGCCAGCAGCCCTGATCAGGGGGCGGCCGCTGAAGCTTTCTTT	CASSPDQGAAAEAFF
TRBV5-1	-	TRBJ2-1	-	TGCGCCAGCGGGCCAGGCGCCCAGGTCAGGGTTTACAATGAGCAGTTCTTC	CASGPGAQVRVYNEQFF